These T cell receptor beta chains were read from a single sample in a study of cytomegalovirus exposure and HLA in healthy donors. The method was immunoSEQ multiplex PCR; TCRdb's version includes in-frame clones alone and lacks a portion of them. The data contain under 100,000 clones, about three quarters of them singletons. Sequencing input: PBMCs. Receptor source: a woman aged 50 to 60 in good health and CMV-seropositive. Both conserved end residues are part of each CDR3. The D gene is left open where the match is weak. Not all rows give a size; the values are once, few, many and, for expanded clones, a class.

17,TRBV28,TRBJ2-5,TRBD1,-,TGTGCCAGCAGACCTTGGGGACAGGGTGGGGTCCAAGAGACCCAGTACTTC,CASRPWGQGGVQETQYF
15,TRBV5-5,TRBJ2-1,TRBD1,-,TGTGCCAGCAGCATGACCCGTCAGGGGGCTGGTGAGCAGTTCTTC,CASSMTRQGAGEQFF
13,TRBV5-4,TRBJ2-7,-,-,TGTGCCAGCAGCTTCCAGGGTGACTACGAGCAGTACTTC,CASSFQGDYEQYF
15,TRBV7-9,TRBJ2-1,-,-,TGTGCCAGCAGCTTAGGGCGGAACTCCTACAATGAGCAGTTCTTC,CASSLGRNSYNEQFF
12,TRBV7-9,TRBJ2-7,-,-,TGTGCCAGCAGCCCCGGTCCCTACGAGCAGTACTTC,CASSPGPYEQYF
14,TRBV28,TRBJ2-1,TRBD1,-,TGTGCCACCTCGGGGACAGCGTCCTACAATGAGCAGTTCTTC,CATSGTASYNEQFF
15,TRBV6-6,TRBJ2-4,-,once,TGTGCCAGCAGTGGCAACAGGGAAGGCAAAAACATTCAGTACTTC,CASSGNREGKNIQYF
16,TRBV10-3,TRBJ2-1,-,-,TGTGCCATCAGTGACTACGGGGTTACGGACTACAATGAGCAGTTCTTC,CAISDYGVTDYNEQFF
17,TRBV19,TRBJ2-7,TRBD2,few,TGTGCCAGTAGTAGGAGACTAGCGGACCCCCTACGCCTTGAGCAGTACTTC,CASSRRLADPLRLEQYF
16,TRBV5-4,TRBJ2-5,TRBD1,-,TGTGCCAGCAGCTTGGGACAGGGGAGGATGGGTGAGACCCAGTACTTC,CASSLGQGRMGETQYF
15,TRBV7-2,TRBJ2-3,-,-,TGTGCCAGCAGCTTAGTGGGGGGGCAGGCAGATACGCAGTATTTT,CASSLVGGQADTQYF
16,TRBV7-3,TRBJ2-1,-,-,TGTGCCAGCAGCTTAATTCCAGCGAGCTCCTACAATGAGCAGTTCTTC,CASSLIPASSYNEQFF
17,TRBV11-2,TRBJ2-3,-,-,TGTGCCAGCAGCCCCATCCATTCAAGGACAGACCGAGATACGCAGTATTTT,CASSPIHSRTDRDTQYF
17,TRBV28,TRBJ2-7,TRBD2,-,TGTGCCAGCAGTTTACCCAAACTCGGACTAGCCGGCTACGAGCAGTACTTC,CASSLPKLGLAGYEQYF
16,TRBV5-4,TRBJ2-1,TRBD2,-,TGTGCCAGCAGCTTGGGAGGCGGGAGCTCCTACAATGAGCAGTTCTTC,CASSLGGGSSYNEQFF
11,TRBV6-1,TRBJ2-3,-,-,TGTGCCAGCGCCGAGGGCGGGACGCAGTATTTT,CASAEGGTQYF